The T cell receptor beta chain described here comes from a study of blood T cell repertoires in COVID-19. Turning to the study itself: The United States, Italy and Spain provided the acute and convalescent COVID-19 samples. The cDNA or gDNA used as material had been derived from T cells, B-cell-depleted T cells, or PBMCs.

This clone has just one count. Enrolled during active infection, Seattle patients were then followed longitudinally. Original processing methods: Amplification of reference gene primers provided the estimated nucleated cell counts. Measured with immunoSEQ multiplex PCR; TCRdb has only the in-frame clones, and not every one. V and J calls and clone size follow that table, whereas D and trimming were derived from the DNA. The table records roughly 250,000 clones, around 85% of them present only once. Sequencing used peripheral blood. The source is a woman in her thirties with COVID-19, enrolled during active disease.

The CDR3 DNA reads TGTGCCAGCTCAACCGTAGGAGGGGGCGAAGGGGTAGGCTATGGCTACACCTTC. It specifies CASSTVGGGEGVGYGYTF. The chain employs TRBV18 and TRBJ1-2; 7 bases are shared with TRBD1. The CDR3 has 18 residues. The V gene end was trimmed by 5 bases and the J gene end by 4 bases; junction bases not matched to a gene: 19. The V gene's germline CDR1 is KGHSH and CDR2 LQKENI.